This T cell receptor beta chain was retrieved from a study of blood T cell repertoires in COVID-19. This table comes from immunoSEQ multiplex PCR, and its TCRdb copy is limited to in-frame clones, with some not included. The data show about 49,000 clones, 70% to 90% seen once. Looked up from germline, CDR1 is SGHRS and CDR2 is YFSETQ. Trimming shortened V by 1 base and J by 6 bases, and 14 bases separated the two germline ends. This CDR3 is built from 15 residues. The receptor comes from an older man with acute or convalescent COVID-19. The specimen sequenced was peripheral blood. V usage is TRBV5-1 and J usage is TRBJ2-1, with D perhaps matching TRBD1 (5 bases). The CDR3 reads CASSLRGPPGNEQFF. In DNA, the CDR3 is TGCGCCAGCAGCTTGAGGGGCCCCCCAGGCAATGAGCAGTTCTTC.